The clone carrying this T cell receptor beta chain came up a few times. Antigen specificity is unknown. Healthy bone marrow donors formed the donor group. The PCR contained 60 Vbeta and 13 Jbeta primers. The table came from immunoSEQ multiplex PCR; TCRdb's copy has only in-frame clones and leaves some out. The sample has around 110,000 clones; 55% to 65% are singletons. CDR1 and CDR2 (germline): SGHVS, FNYEAQ. This CDR3 contains 21 residues. V lost 5 bases to trimming and J lost 1 base; unmatched junction nucleotides: 20. The sample originates from a study of cytomegalovirus exposure and HLA in healthy donors. Overall study context: HLA-typed donors were the source of tens of millions of unique TCRs held in an early data release.

Whole-study results and caveats: When analyzed later, the rates of TCR association showed variation by HLA locus, with DRB1 the most and HLA-C the fewest.

V is TRBV7-6 and J is TRBJ2-1; 10 bases line up with TRBD2. What was sequenced was PBMCs. The clonotype originates from a woman in her thirties or forties in good health and CMV-seropositive. CDR3 loop: CASSPSRLGQREGASYNEQFF. CDR3 bases: TGTGCCAGCAGCCCGAGCAGACTTGGCCAGCGGGAGGGCGCGTCCTACAATGAGCAGTTCTTC.